The rows below give T cell receptor beta chains drawn from one sample of a study of OX40 agonist ivuxolimab in advanced cancers. Clones were sequenced by immunoSEQ multiplex PCR, and TCRdb holds only the in-frame ones, with some missing. The sample lists about 48,000 clones; about 90% were seen once. Sequenced material: CD4+ or CD8+ T cells sorted from blood, taken in a trial of the OX40 agonist ivuxolimab. The receptors shown here come from an adult with an advanced solid tumor such as melanoma, head and neck, liver or kidney cancer. The CDR3 runs from the conserved cysteine through the conserved F or W. The order of the fields is CDR3 DNA, CDR3 protein, clone size, V gene, D gene, J gene. D genes are given only for firm matches. Only some rows state a clone size, as once, few, many or a class for expanded clones.

cdr3_nt: TGTGCCAGCAGTCGGGACAGGGAGACGGAGACCCAGTACTTC; cdr3_aa: CASSRDRETETQYF; clone_size: .; v_call: TRBV6-5; d_call: TRBD1; j_call: TRBJ2-5
cdr3_nt: TGTGCCAGCAGCCCGATTATCACCGCAACCGGGACAGGGACCGACGAGCAGTACTTC; cdr3_aa: CASSPIITATGTGTDEQYF; clone_size: .; v_call: TRBV7-8; d_call: TRBD1; j_call: TRBJ2-7
cdr3_nt: TGCGCCAGCAGCCAAGGGCCCTTGGGGACAGGAAGTTTTGGCTACACCTTC; cdr3_aa: CASSQGPLGTGSFGYTF; clone_size: few; v_call: TRBV4-1; d_call: TRBD1; j_call: TRBJ1-2
cdr3_nt: TGTGCCAGCGGCGTAGGGACAGGGGTTGACGAGCAGTACTTC; cdr3_aa: CASGVGTGVDEQYF; clone_size: .; v_call: TRBV9; d_call: TRBD1; j_call: TRBJ2-7
cdr3_nt: TGTGCCAGCAGTTTGACAGGGAACAATGAGCAGTTCTTC; cdr3_aa: CASSLTGNNEQFF; clone_size: .; v_call: TRBV27; d_call: TRBD1; j_call: TRBJ2-1
cdr3_nt: TGTGCCAGTAGTATAAGGGAGGGGCGGGTGAACACTGAAGCTTTCTTT; cdr3_aa: CASSIREGRVNTEAFF; clone_size: .; v_call: TRBV19; d_call: .; j_call: TRBJ1-1
cdr3_nt: TGTGCCTGGGACCCCGGGTCCAGCCGGGAAAAACTGTTTTTT; cdr3_aa: CAWDPGSSREKLFF; clone_size: .; v_call: TRBV30; d_call: .; j_call: TRBJ1-4
cdr3_nt: TGTGCCAGCAGCCCCCGGCAGCGGGGGCACACCGGGGAGCTGTTTTTT; cdr3_aa: CASSPRQRGHTGELFF; clone_size: .; v_call: TRBV13; d_call: TRBD2; j_call: TRBJ2-2
cdr3_nt: TGCAGCGTTGATAGGCCGAACTGGGAGACCCAGTACTTC; cdr3_aa: CSVDRPNWETQYF; clone_size: .; v_call: TRBV29-1; d_call: .; j_call: TRBJ2-5
cdr3_nt: TGTGCCAGCAGTGAAGGGTCTCGTCAGCCCCAGCATTTT; cdr3_aa: CASSEGSRQPQHF; clone_size: once; v_call: TRBV6-1; d_call: .; j_call: TRBJ1-5
cdr3_nt: TGTGCCAGCAGCTCTGGGGGCACAGATACGCAGTATTTT; cdr3_aa: CASSSGGTDTQYF; clone_size: .; v_call: TRBV7-3; d_call: .; j_call: TRBJ2-3
cdr3_nt: TGTGCCAGCTCACCCCCCGGTTTCTCCTACGAGCAGTACTTC; cdr3_aa: CASSPPGFSYEQYF; clone_size: .; v_call: TRBV18; d_call: .; j_call: TRBJ2-7
cdr3_nt: TGTGCCAGCAGCCCTCCCGGGACGGGAGATACGCAGTATTTT; cdr3_aa: CASSPPGTGDTQYF; clone_size: .; v_call: TRBV7-9; d_call: .; j_call: TRBJ2-3
cdr3_nt: TGTGCCAGCAGTCTTCACAGGGAATCGGACACTGAAGCTTTCTTT; cdr3_aa: CASSLHRESDTEAFF; clone_size: .; v_call: TRBV27; d_call: .; j_call: TRBJ1-1
cdr3_nt: TGTGCCAGCAGTGAATCAGCGGGCTGGGCCGGGGAGCTGTTTTTT; cdr3_aa: CASSESAGWAGELFF; clone_size: .; v_call: TRBV25-1; d_call: .; j_call: TRBJ2-2
cdr3_nt: TGTGCCAGCAGCTTAGAGGTCCCTTACAGGCTTACCTACGAGCAGTACTTC; cdr3_aa: CASSLEVPYRLTYEQYF; clone_size: .; v_call: TRBV11-2; d_call: .; j_call: TRBJ2-7
cdr3_nt: TGTGCCAGCAGCTCAGGGACTAGCGGGGATACGCAGTATTTT; cdr3_aa: CASSSGTSGDTQYF; clone_size: .; v_call: TRBV13; d_call: TRBD2; j_call: TRBJ2-3
cdr3_nt: TGTGCCTGGGGGTGGACAGGGCTGACAGATACGCAGTATTTT; cdr3_aa: CAWGWTGLTDTQYF; clone_size: .; v_call: TRBV30; d_call: TRBD1; j_call: TRBJ2-3
cdr3_nt: TGTGCCAGCGGGAATAGCAATCAGCCCCAGCATTTT; cdr3_aa: CASGNSNQPQHF; clone_size: .; v_call: TRBV9; d_call: .; j_call: TRBJ1-5
cdr3_nt: TGTGCCAGTAGTGCCACCTTCGGGACACACTCGAACACTGAAGCTTTCTTT; cdr3_aa: CASSATFGTHSNTEAFF; clone_size: once; v_call: TRBV19; d_call: .; j_call: TRBJ1-1
cdr3_nt: TGTGCCAGCAGTCCCCCGGACAGCCACCAAGAGACCCAGTACTTC; cdr3_aa: CASSPPDSHQETQYF; clone_size: .; v_call: TRBV28; d_call: .; j_call: TRBJ2-5
cdr3_nt: TGTGCCAGCAGTGAAGGGACAGGATCCGGCTATGGCTACACCTTC; cdr3_aa: CASSEGTGSGYGYTF; clone_size: .; v_call: TRBV6-1; d_call: TRBD1; j_call: TRBJ1-2
cdr3_nt: TGTGCCATCAGTACCGGAGGGGAAGCGGGGGGGCTGGCAGATACGCAGTATTTT; cdr3_aa: CAISTGGEAGGLADTQYF; clone_size: .; v_call: TRBV10-3; d_call: TRBD2; j_call: TRBJ2-3
cdr3_nt: TGTGCCAGCAGTTACTCGAATATGGGCAATGAGCAGTTCTTC; cdr3_aa: CASSYSNMGNEQFF; clone_size: .; v_call: TRBV6-5; d_call: .; j_call: TRBJ2-1
cdr3_nt: TGTGCCAGTAGTATGAAGGGGCTCCCAGGGGACCTCCAAGAGACCCAGTACTTC; cdr3_aa: CASSMKGLPGDLQETQYF; clone_size: .; v_call: TRBV19; d_call: .; j_call: TRBJ2-5
cdr3_nt: TGCGCCGGACGGACTGAATTTTATGAAAAACTGTTTTTT; cdr3_aa: CAGRTEFYEKLFF; clone_size: .; v_call: TRBV5-1; d_call: .; j_call: TRBJ1-4
cdr3_nt: TGTGCCAGCAGTGTCAGGGACATCTCTACCACTGAAGCTTTCTTT; cdr3_aa: CASSVRDISTTEAFF; clone_size: .; v_call: TRBV6-1; d_call: .; j_call: TRBJ1-1
cdr3_nt: TGTGCCAGCAGCCTGGGACCCGGGAACTATGGCTACACCTTC; cdr3_aa: CASSLGPGNYGYTF; clone_size: .; v_call: TRBV5-4; d_call: .; j_call: TRBJ1-2
cdr3_nt: TGTGCCAGCAGCCCCAGGGACAGCTCCTATAATTCACCCCTCCACTTT; cdr3_aa: CASSPRDSSYNSPLHF; clone_size: .; v_call: TRBV7-6; d_call: TRBD1; j_call: TRBJ1-6
cdr3_nt: TGTGCCAGCAGCCCCGAAGGGGGCTCAGGTGAGCAGTTCTTC; cdr3_aa: CASSPEGGSGEQFF; clone_size: .; v_call: TRBV7-6; d_call: TRBD1; j_call: TRBJ2-1
cdr3_nt: TGTGCCAGCAGCCAAGTTTACAGGGGACTAGCCAAAAACATTCAGTACTTC; cdr3_aa: CASSQVYRGLAKNIQYF; clone_size: .; v_call: TRBV14; d_call: .; j_call: TRBJ2-4
cdr3_nt: TGCAGCGTATTGGGACAGGCGAGCTCCTACAATGAGCAGTTCTTC; cdr3_aa: CSVLGQASSYNEQFF; clone_size: .; v_call: TRBV29-1; d_call: TRBD1; j_call: TRBJ2-1
cdr3_nt: TGTGCCAGTAGTGGCCCAGGCAGGGAGGACGAGCAGTACTTC; cdr3_aa: CASSGPGREDEQYF; clone_size: .; v_call: TRBV19; d_call: .; j_call: TRBJ2-7
cdr3_nt: TGTGCCAGCAGCTTAACCCGGGCTCCCCGGGAGACCCAGTACTTC; cdr3_aa: CASSLTRAPRETQYF; clone_size: .; v_call: TRBV14; d_call: .; j_call: TRBJ2-5
cdr3_nt: TGTGCCAGTAGTATGGTGAGGAGATCGAGCTATGGCTACACCTTC; cdr3_aa: CASSMVRRSSYGYTF; clone_size: .; v_call: TRBV19; d_call: .; j_call: TRBJ1-2
cdr3_nt: TGTGCCAGCAGCCGGACAGGGGGCGGACAGCCCCAGCATTTT; cdr3_aa: CASSRTGGGQPQHF; clone_size: .; v_call: TRBV7-8; d_call: TRBD1; j_call: TRBJ1-5
cdr3_nt: TGTGCCACCAGCATTGCTCCGGGGCGAGAAAAACTGTTTTTT; cdr3_aa: CATSIAPGREKLFF; clone_size: .; v_call: TRBV15; d_call: .; j_call: TRBJ1-4
cdr3_nt: TGTGCCAGCACCCTTACCCCAGGGGGTATCTATGGCTACACCTTC; cdr3_aa: CASTLTPGGIYGYTF; clone_size: .; v_call: TRBV6-5; d_call: TRBD1; j_call: TRBJ1-2
cdr3_nt: TGTGCCAGCAGCGCCAGCACACTCCCGACAGGGGGCTATGGCTACACCTTC; cdr3_aa: CASSASTLPTGGYGYTF; clone_size: .; v_call: TRBV9; d_call: TRBD1; j_call: TRBJ1-2
cdr3_nt: TGTGCCAGCAGCTTAGTATTCTGGGGGGGTTCGTTCACAGATACGCAGTATTTT; cdr3_aa: CASSLVFWGGSFTDTQYF; clone_size: .; v_call: TRBV11-2; d_call: TRBD2; j_call: TRBJ2-3
cdr3_nt: TGTGCCAGCAGCTTGAAACAGGGGATATATGTAGCAGATACGCAGTATTTT; cdr3_aa: CASSLKQGIYVADTQYF; clone_size: .; v_call: TRBV7-9; d_call: TRBD1; j_call: TRBJ2-3
cdr3_nt: TGTGCCAGCAGTTTAGACGTCCCTGCGGACACCGGGGAGCTGTTTTTT; cdr3_aa: CASSLDVPADTGELFF; clone_size: .; v_call: TRBV27; d_call: .; j_call: TRBJ2-2
cdr3_nt: TGTGCCTGGAGTGTAATGGGCGATTGGGGGCAGTACTTC; cdr3_aa: CAWSVMGDWGQYF; clone_size: .; v_call: TRBV30; d_call: .; j_call: TRBJ2-7
cdr3_nt: TGTGCCAGCAGCCCTAGCGGATTCTACAATGAGCAGTTCTTC; cdr3_aa: CASSPSGFYNEQFF; clone_size: .; v_call: TRBV9; d_call: TRBD2; j_call: TRBJ2-1
cdr3_nt: TGTGCCGCGCGGACTGGCTCCTACGAGCAGTACTTC; cdr3_aa: CAARTGSYEQYF; clone_size: .; v_call: TRBV30; d_call: .; j_call: TRBJ2-7
cdr3_nt: TGTGCCAGCGGAACAGACGGCCTGTCCGATGAGCAGTTCTTC; cdr3_aa: CASGTDGLSDEQFF; clone_size: .; v_call: TRBV7-2; d_call: .; j_call: TRBJ2-1